This T cell receptor beta chain was found in a study of beta chain features in type 1 diabetes. The study's findings and limits: High-TCR-expressing cells could be over-represented by cDNA sequencing. Shorter TCRB CDR3s, moderately but significantly so, were found in Type 1 diabetes patients in all four CD4+ subsets.

Expressed TCRB transcripts were sequenced because the isolated RNA had all been reverse transcribed beforehand. Naive, central memory and regulatory T cell samples averaged about 3.5 million reads. The protocol was immunoSEQ multiplex PCR, while the TCRdb copy is restricted to in-frame clones and leaves out a portion. The sample carries some 350,000 clones, roughly 9.8% recorded once. As concerns this clone: Antigen unknown.

The CDR3 has 15 residues. The ends lost 6 bases at V and 3 bases at J; junction bases unmatched: 8. Germline V CDR1 and CDR2: LNHDA, SQIVND (reference sequence). Sequencing used central memory CD4+ T cells from blood. The rearrangement uses TRBV19 and TRBJ2-7, with TRBD1 matching over 10 bases. This receptor was obtained from a man between 25 and 39 years old with type 1 diabetes. The CDR3 sequence is CASSFKGQGYYEQYF. CDR3 nucleotide sequence: TGTGCCAGTAGCTTCAAGGGACAGGGGTACTACGAGCAGTACTTC.